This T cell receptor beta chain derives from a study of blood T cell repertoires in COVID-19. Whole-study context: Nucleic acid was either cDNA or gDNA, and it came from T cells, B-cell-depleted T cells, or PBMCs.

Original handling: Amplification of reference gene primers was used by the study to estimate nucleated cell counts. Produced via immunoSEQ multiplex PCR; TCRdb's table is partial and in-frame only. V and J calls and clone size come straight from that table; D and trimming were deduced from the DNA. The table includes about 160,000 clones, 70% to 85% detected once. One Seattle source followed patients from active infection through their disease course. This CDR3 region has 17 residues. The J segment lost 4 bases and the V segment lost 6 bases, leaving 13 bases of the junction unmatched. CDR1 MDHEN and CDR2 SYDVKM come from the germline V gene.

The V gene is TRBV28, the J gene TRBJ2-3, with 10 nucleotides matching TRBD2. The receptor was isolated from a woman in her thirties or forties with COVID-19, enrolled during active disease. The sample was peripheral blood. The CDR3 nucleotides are TGTGCCAGCAGGGTTTTGAAATTAGCGGGAGGCCCAGATACGCAGTATTTT. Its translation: CASRVLKLAGGPDTQYF. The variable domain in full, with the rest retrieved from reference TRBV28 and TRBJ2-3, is DVKVTQSSRYLVKRTGEKVFLECVQDMDHENMFWYRQDPGLGLRLIYFSYDVKMKEKGDIPEGYSVSREKKERFSLILESASTNQTSMYLCASRVLKLAGGPDTQYFGPGTRLTVL.